The 14 T cell receptor beta chains below all came from one sample that was sequenced in a study of graft-versus-host responses after intestinal transplantation. The assay was immunoSEQ multiplex PCR, and TCRdb's table has in-frame clones only and misses some. The sample contains some 88,000 clones, 85% to 95% of which appear only once. Their cognate antigens are unknown. Material: unstimulated CD8+ T cells sorted from spleen or lymph node cells, obtained before intestinal transplant. These receptors originate from a human donor who received an intestinal transplant.

This chain joins TRBV30 and TRBJ1-1; D is undetermined. Trimming took off 5 bases at V and 8 bases at J, with 15 bases between the two ends. Germline values: CDR1 GTSNPN, CDR2 SVGIG (reference sequence). This CDR3 comprises 12 residues. As DNA, the CDR3 is TGTGCCTGGGAAAAGCCCGAAACGGAAGCTTTCTTT. This codes for CAWEKPETEAFF.

The J gene is TRBJ1-4, the V gene TRBV4-1, with TRBD1 as a possible D gene (6 bases). This CDR3 comprises 15 residues. CDR1 is MGHRA and CDR2 is YSYEKL in the germline V gene. The germline V and J ends were trimmed by 1 base and 8 bases, with 14 bases remaining between them. The CDR3 coding sequence is TGCGCCAGCAGCCAAGGTCAAGACAGGAGCGAAAAACTGTTTTTT. Translating gives CASSQGQDRSEKLFF.

V is TRBV2 and J is TRBJ2-7, with D uncertain. The CDR3 totals 14 residues. Germline CDR1 reads SNHLY; CDR2 reads FYNNEI. V lost 2 bases, J lost 0 bases, and 8 bases lay in between. Written as DNA, the CDR3 is TGTGCCAGCAGTGAATTCCCCTCCTCCTACGAGCAGTACTTC. Translation gives CASSEFPSSYEQYF. Complete variable domain (other parts from reference TRBV2 and TRBJ2-7): EPEVTQTPSHQVTQMGQEVILRCVPISNHLYFYWYRQILGQKVEFLVSFYNNEISEKSEIFDDQFSVERPDGSNFTLKIRSTKLEDSAMYFCASSEFPSSYEQYFGPGTRLTVT.

This chain connects TRBV10-3 to TRBJ2-7; 7 bases are shared with TRBD1. The germline gives CDR1 ENHRY, CDR2 SYGVKD. The CDR3 runs to 15 residues. The V segment lost 0 bases and the J segment 5 bases; nucleotides outside the gene matches: 7. For the CDR3, the DNA is TGTGCCATCAGTGAGTCTAGGGACAGAGATAACGAGCAGTACTTC. This encodes CAISESRDRDNEQYF.

The gene calls are TRBV29-1 and TRBJ2-3, with 7 bases that match TRBD2. The CDR3 is 15 residues long. Germline loops: CDR1 SQVTM, CDR2 ANQGSEA. V trimming: 0 bases; J trimming: 0 bases; junction bases outside the gene matches: 3. The CDR3 region is CSVEDGTTSTDTQYF. CDR3 bases: TGCAGCGTTGAAGATGGGACTACTAGCACAGATACGCAGTATTTT.

This clone was counted only a few times. This CDR3 is also generated by other DNA sequences in the sample. V usage is TRBV6-1 and J usage is TRBJ1-6; D uncertain. V lost 1 base and J lost 10, with 14 bases in between. Germline V CDR1 and CDR2: MNHNS, SASEGT. The CDR3 extends over 15 amino acids. The CDR3 coding sequence is TGTGCCAGCAGTGAAGTCGAGGGAGTCAGATCACCCCTCCACTTT. This sequence encodes CASSEVEGVRSPLHF.

This chain links TRBV30 with TRBJ2-3; 10 positions agree with TRBD1. V lost 2 bases and J lost 4; bases outside the gene matches: 6. Germline V gene sequence: CDR1 GTSNPN, CDR2 SVGIG (reference sequence). The CDR3 is 15 residues long. CDR3 region: CAWSSGTGAADTQYF. The CDR3 nucleotides read TGTGCCTGGAGTTCCGGGACAGGGGCCGCAGATACGCAGTATTTT.

The genes are TRBV9 and TRBJ1-1; possible D gene TRBD1, 6 bases. Trimming left V 4 bases short and J 3 bases short, with 28 bases between. Germline CDR1 is SGDLS and CDR2 is YYNGEE. The CDR3 has 19 residues. The CDR3 DNA follows: TGTGCCAGCAGCCACCCTAAAAAGACAGGCTCGGCATTGGACACTGAAGCTTTCTTT. Amino acid sequence: CASSHPKKTGSALDTEAFF.

This clone was observed once. For the CDR3, the DNA is TGTGCCAGCAGTCCCAAGGACAGGGGGCGGGAGCCCCAGCATTTT. It encodes CASSPKDRGREPQHF. V and J are TRBV27 and TRBJ1-5, with 11 nucleotides matching TRBD1. The V and J ends lost 5 bases and 8 bases, in that order; junction bases with no gene match: 8. Per germline, CDR1 MNHEY and CDR2 SMNVEV (reference sequence). CDR3 length equals 15 residues.

A single count supports this clone. The chain uses TRBV7-9 and TRBJ2-1, with D possibly TRBD2 on 5 matching bases. Trimming cost V 0 bases and J 9 bases, with 15 bases left between them. This CDR3 has 15 residues. CDR1 is SEHNR, CDR2 FQNEAQ, per germline (reference sequence). The chain's CDR3 is CASSLASGSRVEQFF. CDR3 nucleotides: TGTGCCAGCAGCTTAGCCTCGGGGTCCAGAGTTGAGCAGTTCTTC.

The chain uses TRBV2 and TRBJ1-2; 10 bases fit TRBD1. This CDR3 contains 15 residues. Germline CDR1 is SNHLY and CDR2 is FYNNEI. V was pared by 4 bases and J by 3 bases, with 5 bases of the junction left unmatched. The CDR3 region is CASSVGQGSDYGYTF. Here the CDR3 DNA reads TGTGCCAGCAGTGTGGGACAGGGGTCTGACTATGGCTACACCTTC.

This chain connects TRBV4-3 to TRBJ2-7; D remains ambiguous. Between the trimmed V and J ends, which lost 1 base and 2 bases, there was a span of 18 bases. CDR3 length: 17 residues. Germline CDR1 is LGHNA and CDR2 is YSLEER. The CDR3 DNA reads TGCGCCAGCAGCCAAGGCCTCGAGCTAGAAAGGACCTACGAGCAGTACTTC. Encoded protein: CASSQGLELERTYEQYF.

This rearrangement joins TRBV7-2 to TRBJ2-3; 10 positions match TRBD2. This CDR3 region has 17 residues. J gave up 2 bases and V 0 bases, and 5 bases lay outside the gene matches. Germline loops: CDR1 SGHTA, CDR2 FQGNSA. The DNA for the CDR3 is TGTGCCAGCAGCTTAGCGCCCCTAGCGGGGGACACAGATACGCAGTATTTT. Amino acids: CASSLAPLAGDTDTQYF.

This chain connects TRBV6-5 to TRBJ2-7, with TRBD1 as a possible D gene (5 bases). There are 13 residues in the CDR3. Germline V gives CDR1 MNHEY, CDR2 SVGAGI. Between the trimmed V and J ends, which lost 0 bases and 6 bases, there was a span of 9 bases. The CDR3 DNA is TGTGCCAGCAGTTACTCGGGGCAGTCCGAGCAGTACTTC. Its protein is CASSYSGQSEQYF.